This is a list of T cell receptor beta chains from one sample in a study of T cells in Graves' hyperthyroidism and ophthalmopathy. TCRdb reprocessed the multiplex PCR reads via MiXCR and lists one record per CDR3 protein. This table has a few hundred thousand distinct CDR3 sequences, 15% to 20% appearing once. The material sequenced was blood. The receptor set was obtained from a man aged 40-49 years with Graves' hyperthyroidism. The CDR3 runs from the conserved cysteine through the conserved F or W. A D gene is named only where the DNA matches it firmly. A clone size is listed for some rows: how often the clone was seen (once, few, many), or a class if it is expanded.

abundance	v_gene	j_gene	d_gene	CDR3aa	CDR3nt
many	TRBV9	TRBJ2-1	.	CASSGFDRDPRKQFF	TGTGCCAGCAGCGGATTTGACCGGGACCCCAGAAAGCAGTTCTTC
many	TRBV20-1	TRBJ2-7	TRBD2	CSASDSGGGYEQYF	TGCAGTGCTAGTGACAGCGGGGGGGGCTACGAGCAGTACTTC
many	TRBV6-2/TRBV6-3	TRBJ2-5	.	CASSYGEEGQETQYF	TGTGCCAGCAGTTACGGGGAGGAGGGCCAAGAGACCCAGTACTTC
many	TRBV7-9	TRBJ2-7	TRBD1	CASSRQGLYEQYF	TGTGCCAGCAGCCGACAGGGGCTCTACGAGCAGTACTTC
many	TRBV28	TRBJ1-5	TRBD1	CASSLTGEGQPQHF	TGTGCCAGCAGCTTGACAGGGGAAGGTCAGCCCCAGCATTTT
many	TRBV18	TRBJ1-5	.	CASSPYSNQPQHF	TGTGCCAGCTCACCTTATAGCAATCAGCCCCAGCATTTT
many	TRBV7-9	TRBJ2-1	TRBD1	CASSPPGQGYNEQFF	TGTGCCAGCAGCCCACCGGGACAGGGCTACAATGAGCAGTTCTTC
many	TRBV20-1	TRBJ1-1	TRBD1	CSAVNRQGNTNEAFF	TGCAGTGCTGTGAACCGACAGGGCAACACAAATGAAGCTTTCTTT
many	TRBV5-1	TRBJ1-2	.	CASSLDVGDYGYTF	TGCGCCAGCAGCTTGGATGTCGGGGACTATGGCTACACCTTC
few	TRBV7-3	TRBJ1-2	.	CASSPNADLSNYGYTF	TGTGCCAGCAGCCCTAACGCGGACCTATCTAACTATGGCTACACCTTC
many	TRBV5-5	TRBJ1-5	TRBD1	CASSSDRGQGQPQHF	TGTGCCAGCAGCTCGGACAGGGGGCAAGGTCAGCCCCAGCATTTT
many	TRBV7-8	TRBJ2-3	.	CASSHPGSGDTDTQYF	TGTGCCAGCAGCCACCCTGGGAGCGGAGACACAGATACGCAGTATTTT
few	TRBV5-1	TRBJ1-3	.	CASSWASADSGNTIYF	TGCGCCAGCAGCTGGGCGTCGGCGGACTCTGGAAACACCATATATTTT
.	TRBV6-6	TRBJ1-2	.	CASSYSKSPANYGYTF	TGTGCCAGCAGTTACTCGAAGAGTCCAGCTAACTATGGCTACACCTTC
.	TRBV5-1	TRBJ2-5	TRBD1	CASTFDRGQETQYF	TGCGCCAGCACTTTCGACAGGGGCCAAGAGACCCAGTACTTC
many	TRBV19	TRBJ2-1	.	CASSRRGYNEQFF	TGTGCCAGTAGTCGGCGAGGGTACAATGAGCAGTTCTTC
many	TRBV5-8	TRBJ1-4	.	CASSPWGQNEKLFF	TGTGCCAGCAGCCCTTGGGGGCAGAATGAAAAACTGTTTTTT
.	TRBV3-1	TRBJ1-2	TRBD1	CASSQTLIGQAPNYGYTF	TGTGCCAGCAGCCAAACGTTGATAGGACAGGCTCCTAACTATGGCTACACCTTC
many	TRBV6-5	TRBJ1-1	.	CASSYGHLNTEAFF	TGTGCCAGCAGTTACGGACACCTGAACACTGAAGCTTTCTTT
.	TRBV4-2	TRBJ1-5	.	CASSQQASNQPQHF	TGTGCCAGCAGCCAGCAGGCTTCCAATCAGCCCCAGCATTTT
few	TRBV19	TRBJ2-2	TRBD2	CASNAGLYGELFF	TGTGCCAGTAACGCGGGACTATACGGGGAGCTGTTTTTT
.	TRBV7-3	TRBJ2-3	TRBD2	CASSFFLAGVFTDTQYF	TGTGCCAGCAGCTTTTTTCTAGCGGGAGTTTTCACAGATACGCAGTATTTT
many	TRBV30	TRBJ1-5	.	CAWDLGQPNQPQHF	TGTGCCTGGGACCTCGGACAGCCCAATCAGCCCCAGCATTTT
.	TRBV30	TRBJ2-7	.	CAWSGQEEQYF	TGTGCCTGGAGTGGGCAGGAAGAGCAGTACTTC
.	TRBV4-3	TRBJ1-1	.	CASSQGLQVNTEAFF	TGCGCCAGCAGCCAAGGATTGCAGGTGAACACTGAAGCTTTCTTT
many	TRBV6-2/TRBV6-3	TRBJ2-6	TRBD2	CASSYSIREASRSGANVLTF	TGTGCCAGCAGTTACTCGATACGGGAGGCTTCCCGCTCTGGGGCCAACGTCCTGACTTTC
.	TRBV5-5	TRBJ1-5	TRBD1	CASSLGAGTGSNQPQHF	TGTGCCAGCAGCTTGGGGGCCGGGACAGGGTCCAATCAGCCCCAGCATTTT
few	TRBV7-2	TRBJ1-5	.	CASSLDLGQYSNQPQHF	TGTGCCAGCAGCTTAGATCTGGGACAATATAGCAATCAGCCCCAGCATTTT
few	TRBV10-2	TRBJ2-7	.	CASRNRGGVYEQYF	TGCGCCAGCAGGAACAGGGGGGGCGTCTACGAGCAGTACTTC